Presented here are 9 T cell receptor beta chains from one specimen sequenced in a study of beta chain features in type 1 diabetes. The whole isolated RNA underwent reverse transcription, so sequencing captured expressed TCRB transcripts. Using immunoSEQ multiplex PCR, the repertoire was profiled, and TCRdb retains in-frame clones only, with some absent. The data hold about 930,000 clones, with under 20% observed a single time. Material for sequencing was naive CD4+ T cells from blood. Receptors originate from a woman younger than 30 in good health.

This clone was counted only a few times. The chain carries TRBV11-2 and TRBJ2-1, with TRBD2 matching over 11 bases. The trim removed 5 bases at V and 5 bases at J, leaving 8 bases unmatched. The germline V gene has CDR1 SGHAT and CDR2 FQNNGV. This CDR3 is 16 amino acids long. CDR3 DNA: TGTGCCAGCAGCAAGCACCTGACTAGCGGGAACAATGAGCAGTTCTTC. Protein product: CASSKHLTSGNNEQFF.

This clone was seen just once. Other DNA sequences of this sample code for an identical CDR3. This chain links TRBV28 with TRBJ1-5; TRBD1 agrees at 12 bases. The V segment lost 6 bases and the J segment 7 bases; nucleotides outside the gene matches: 7. CDR3 length: 15 residues. CDR1 and CDR2 (germline): MDHEN, SYDVKM. The CDR3 sequence: CASSSGTGGHQPQHF. For the CDR3, the DNA is TGTGCCAGCAGCTCCGGGACAGGGGGCCACCAGCCCCAGCATTTT.

The sample holds a few counts of this clone. CDR3 nucleotides: TGTGCCAGCAGTTCGGGTTCCGACAGGGCCTACAATGAGCAGTTCTTC. It specifies CASSSGSDRAYNEQFF. This chain links TRBV28 with TRBJ2-1; 7 bases agree with TRBD1. The J segment lost 2 bases and the V segment lost 4 bases, leaving 8 bases of the junction unmatched. This CDR3 comprises 16 residues. Germline assignment: CDR1 MDHEN and CDR2 SYDVKM.

The V gene is TRBV4-2, the J gene TRBJ2-1, with TRBD2 identical over 11 bases. The germline V gene has CDR1 LGHNA and CDR2 YNFKEQ. The CDR3 spans 15 residues. V dropped 0 bases and J dropped 7; count of bases not matched to a gene: 2. CDR3 in amino acids: CASSQETSGKNEQFF. The CDR3 DNA follows: TGTGCCAGCAGCCAAGAGACTAGCGGGAAGAATGAGCAGTTCTTC.

This clone came up a few times. The genes are TRBV10-3 and TRBJ2-7; no reliable D call. The CDR3 spans 15 residues. V lost 2 bases to trimming and J lost 0 bases, with 11 bases between them. Germline CDR1 and CDR2: ENHRY and SYGVKD. The CDR3 bases are TGTGCCATCAGTGAGCCCCTGGTGGGCTCCTACGAGCAGTACTTC. Translated: CAISEPLVGSYEQYF.

This chain links TRBV4-3 with TRBJ1-1, with TRBD1 as a possible D gene (5 bases). Germline lookup yields CDR1 LGHNA and CDR2 YSLEER. Trimming shortened V by 0 bases and J by 10 bases, and 18 bases separated the two germline ends. The CDR3 runs to 15 residues. The CDR3 sequence is CASSQDDWAGRRAFF. The CDR3 region has the DNA TGCGCCAGCAGCCAAGATGACTGGGCAGGGCGACGAGCTTTCTTT.

Only a few counts were recorded for this clone. This chain uses TRBV28 with TRBJ2-3; D not certain. Germline values: CDR1 MDHEN, CDR2 SYDVKM. There are 13 residues in the CDR3. The V end was cut by 5 bases, the J end by 2 bases, with 8 bases between. This CDR3 is CASSPRFTDTQYF. CDR3 coding DNA: TGTGCCAGCAGTCCGCGTTTCACAGATACGCAGTATTTT.

This CDR3 reads CASSLERDRRGYTF. Here the CDR3 DNA reads TGTGCCAGCAGCTTAGAGAGAGACCGAAGAGGCTACACCTTC. V gene TRBV7-9 combines with J gene TRBJ1-2; no clear D. The V gene lost 1 base and the J gene lost 8 bases, with 14 bases spanning the gap. Germline V gene data show CDR1 as SEHNR and CDR2 as FQNEAQ (reference sequence). The CDR3 is made up of 14 amino acids.

This chain connects TRBV9 to TRBJ2-1, with D unresolved. V was shortened by 4 bases and J by 4 bases, with 15 bases between the two germline ends. The length of the CDR3 is 15 residues. Germline lookup yields CDR1 SGDLS and CDR2 YYNGEE. The CDR3 sequence: CASSPPSPFYNEQFF. CDR3 DNA: TGTGCCAGCAGCCCCCCGAGTCCCTTTTACAATGAGCAGTTCTTC.